The 14 T cell receptor beta chains reported below all come from one sample, sequenced in a study of blood T cell repertoires in COVID-19. Repertoires were generated with immunoSEQ multiplex PCR, while TCRdb's copy carries only in-frame clones and drops some. The sample yields 250,000 to 350,000 clones, about 90% seen once. The material sequenced was PBMCs or T cells enriched from blood (not recorded which). These receptors came from a young woman with acute COVID-19.

About this clone: Distinct nucleotide sequences in the sample also encode this CDR3. This chain connects TRBV29-1 to TRBJ1-5; TRBD1 is a possible D gene (6 bases). CDR3 size: 12 residues. Trimming left V 4 bases short and J 2 bases short, with 6 bases between. Germline V gene sequence: CDR1 SQVTM, CDR2 ANQGSEA. Here the CDR3 reads CSVGQGNQPQHF. The CDR3 DNA follows: TGCAGCGTTGGACAGGGCAATCAGCCCCAGCATTTT.

The chain carries TRBV7-7 and TRBJ2-2; TRBD2 aligns across 7 bases. There are 15 residues in the CDR3. V lost 3 bases and J lost 1; bases outside the gene matches: 2. Germline V gene sequence: CDR1 SSHAT, CDR2 FNYEAQ (reference sequence). In DNA, the CDR3 is TGTGCCAGCAGCTTGGTAGCGGGGAACACCGGGGAGCTGTTTTTT. Translating it yields CASSLVAGNTGELFF.

The V gene is TRBV18, the J gene TRBJ2-3, with 12 positions matching TRBD2. V shed 5 bases, J shed 3 bases, and the junction held 3 bases outside the gene matches. The CDR3 has 15 amino acids. Germline V gene data show CDR1 as KGHSH and CDR2 as LQKENI. The CDR3 sequence: CASSIGLAGTDTQYF. The DNA for the CDR3 is TGTGCCAGCTCAATTGGACTAGCGGGAACAGATACGCAGTATTTT. Based on the CDR3 plus reference TRBV18 and TRBJ2-3, the full variable domain is NAGVMQNPRHLVRRRGQEARLRCSPMKGHSHVYWYRQLPEEGLKFMVYLQKENIIDESGMPKERFSAEFPKEGPSILRIQQVVRGDSAAYFCASSIGLAGTDTQYFGPGTRLTVL.

The chain carries TRBV5-4 and TRBJ1-1, with no clear D. Germline V gene lookup returns CDR1 SGHNT and CDR2 YYREEE (reference sequence). Trimming pared 0 bases from V and 0 bases from J, leaving 6 bases between. This CDR3 comprises 14 residues. In nucleotides, the CDR3 is TGTGCCAGCAGCTTGGACAGTATGAACACTGAAGCTTTCTTT. Translation gives CASSLDSMNTEAFF.

The CDR3 sequence is CASSEGLAGSPNTGELFF. The CDR3 region has the DNA TGTGCCAGCAGCGAGGGACTAGCGGGAAGCCCGAACACCGGGGAGCTGTTTTTT. The chain has TRBV9 and TRBJ2-2, with 13 bases identical to TRBD2. The CDR3 runs 18 residues. CDR1 SGDLS and CDR2 YYNGEE come from the germline V gene. The ends lost 3 bases at V and 0 bases at J; junction bases unmatched: 5.

The rearrangement links TRBV6-5 to TRBJ2-7, with TRBD2 identical over 11 bases. The CDR3 consists of 15 residues. CDR1 is MNHEY, CDR2 SVGAGI, per germline. V lost 4 bases and J lost 3; bases outside the gene matches: 5. The CDR3 here is CASSSAGLAVYEQYF. CDR3 nucleotide sequence: TGTGCCAGCAGTTCAGCGGGACTAGCGGTCTACGAGCAGTACTTC.

This rearrangement joins TRBV2 to TRBJ1-1; maybe TRBD1 (5 bases). The V gene lost 9 bases and the J gene lost 1 base, with 18 bases spanning the gap. Germline assignment: CDR1 SNHLY and CDR2 FYNNEI. The CDR3 extends over 15 amino acids. CDR3 residues: CARSRETGPNTEAFF. In nucleotides, the CDR3 is TGTGCCAGATCACGAGAAACAGGCCCGAACACTGAAGCTTTCTTT. Full variable domain (remainder filled in from reference TRBV2 and TRBJ1-1): EPEVTQTPSHQVTQMGQEVILRCVPISNHLYFYWYRQILGQKVEFLVSFYNNEISEKSEIFDDQFSVERPDGSNFTLKIRSTKLEDSAMYFCARSRETGPNTEAFFGQGTRLTVV.

V is TRBV4-3 and J is TRBJ2-2, with TRBD1 matching over 7 bases. Germline V gene sequence: CDR1 LGHNA, CDR2 YSLEER. The CDR3 has 16 amino acids. The ends lost 0 bases at V and 3 bases at J; junction bases unmatched: 4. CDR3 bases: TGCGCCAGCAGCCAAGATAGGACAGGTTACACCGGGGAGCTGTTTTTT. Protein sequence: CASSQDRTGYTGELFF.

J is TRBJ2-7 and V is TRBV30; the match to TRBD1 covers 8 bases. CDR1 and CDR2 from the germline V gene are GTSNPN and SVGIG (reference sequence). V trimming: 5 bases; J trimming: 0 bases; junction bases outside the gene matches: 3. The CDR3 loop spans 13 amino acids. CDR3 sequence: CAWDRGTSYEQYF. The CDR3 DNA is TGTGCCTGGGACAGGGGAACCTCCTACGAGCAGTACTTC.

This clone was picked up one time. The rearrangement uses TRBV11-2 and TRBJ2-5; 9 bases are a match to TRBD1. The J call could be wrong; TRBJ2-7 is a better fit for the DNA end. The germline gives CDR1 SGHAT, CDR2 FQNNGV. The CDR3 has 18 residues. CDR3 in DNA: TGTGCCAGCAGCTTAGATCGGCCCCGGGACAGGGAATCCTACGAGCAGTACTTC. It yields the protein CASSLDRPRDRESYEQYF.

The rearrangement uses TRBV6-4 and TRBJ2-1, with D uncertain. The CDR3 is 12 residues long. Trimming cost V 0 bases and J 11 bases, with 8 bases left between them. Looked up from germline, CDR1 is MRHNA and CDR2 is SNTAGT. The CDR3 DNA follows: TGTGCCAGCAGTGACTCTGGCGGTAAGCAGTTCTTC. Its protein is CASSDSGGKQFF.

The V and J genes are TRBV6-2 or TRBV6-3 and TRBJ1-1, with D possibly TRBD1 on 6 matching bases. The CDR3 has 15 amino acids. CDR1 is MNHEY and CDR2 is SVGEGT in the germline V gene. V gave up 4 bases and J gave up 5 bases, with 17 bases separating them. The chain's CDR3 is CASSSYQGRGTEAFF. CDR3 in DNA: TGTGCCAGCAGTTCCTACCAGGGGAGAGGGACTGAAGCTTTCTTT.

The chain carries TRBV7-9 and TRBJ1-6; possible D gene TRBD1, 5 bases. Trimming took 2 bases from V and 10 from J, leaving 6 bases between them. The CDR3 spans 12 residues. In germline, CDR1 is SEHNR, CDR2 FQNEAQ (reference sequence). CDR3 coding DNA: TGTGCCAGCAGCTTAAGGGGCTCACCCCTCCACTTT. It is translated as CASSLRGSPLHF.

The rearrangement links TRBV5-8 to TRBJ1-4, with TRBD1 as a possible D gene (5 bases). Trimming removed 0 bases at V and 6 bases at J, with 15 bases between. CDR1 is SGHTS and CDR2 is YDEGEE in the germline V gene. The CDR3 is 16 amino acids. Written as DNA, the CDR3 is TGTGCCAGCAGCTTGGGGGTAACAGGAGGGGATGAAAAACTGTTTTTT. Translated: CASSLGVTGGDEKLFF.